A single sample is the source of the 20 T cell receptor beta chains below, sequenced in a study of cytomegalovirus exposure and HLA in healthy donors. It was with 60 Vbeta and 13 Jbeta primers that the PCR ran. The table came from immunoSEQ multiplex PCR; TCRdb's copy has only in-frame clones and leaves some out. The data contain 250,000 to 350,000 clones, approximately 90% of them seen just once; the ten biggest clones take up about 2%. Sequencing was performed on PBMCs. These receptors all come from a woman aged 18-29 years in good health and CMV-seronegative.

The chain employs TRBV15 and TRBJ1-1; the D gene is possibly TRBD1 (6 bases). V was trimmed by 5 bases and J by 5 bases, leaving 18 bases between them. The CDR3 sequence is 15 residues long. The V gene's germline CDR1 is LNHNV and CDR2 YYDKDF (reference sequence). CDR3 coding DNA: TGTGCCACCAGCGCAGCCCAGGGGTCCGGGACTGAAGCTTTCTTT. This translates into CATSAAQGSGTEAFF.

This clone was counted a single time. J is TRBJ2-5 and V is TRBV13, with 11 bases matching TRBD2. Germline V CDR1 and CDR2: PRHDT, FYEKMQ (reference sequence). The CDR3 extends over 15 amino acids. V dropped 5 bases and J dropped 6; count of bases not matched to a gene: 8. The CDR3 reads CASSPRLAGGQTQYF. The DNA for the CDR3 is TGTGCCAGCAGCCCGCGCCTAGCGGGGGGCCAGACCCAGTACTTC. Together with reference TRBV13 and TRBJ2-5, the CDR3 gives the full variable domain: AAGVIQSPRHLIKEKRETATLKCYPIPRHDTVYWYQQGPGQDPQFLISFYEKMQSDKGSIPDRFSAQQFSDYHSELNMSSLELGDSALYFCASSPRLAGGQTQYFGPGTRLLVL.

The chain uses TRBV5-1 and TRBJ1-1; 7 bases are shared with TRBD1. CDR1 and CDR2 from the germline V gene are SGHRS and YFSETQ. The CDR3 contains 13 residues. The V and J ends lost 0 bases and 6 bases, in that order; junction bases with no gene match: 2. The CDR3, as DNA: TGCGCCAGCAGCTTGGGACAGGGATCTGAAGCTTTCTTT. The encoded protein is CASSLGQGSEAFF. Combining the CDR3 with reference TRBV5-1 and TRBJ1-1 gives the whole variable domain KAGVTQTPRYLIKTRGQQVTLSCSPISGHRSVSWYQQTPGQGLQFLFEYFSETQRNKGNFPGRFSGRQFSNSRSEMNVSTLELGDSALYLCASSLGQGSEAFFGQGTRLTVV.

The chain joins TRBV11-2 to TRBJ2-2, with a weak D call TRBD2 (5 bases). Trimming stripped 10 bases from V and 6 bases from J, with 15 bases between. The CDR3 is made up of 13 amino acids. The germline V gene encodes CDR1 SGHAT and CDR2 FQNNGV. This CDR3 reads CATGLREAGELFF. The DNA for the CDR3 is TGTGCCACAGGCCTCCGGGAAGCCGGGGAGCTGTTTTTT. Based on the CDR3 plus reference TRBV11-2 and TRBJ2-2, the full variable domain is EAGVAQSPRYKIIEKRQSVAFWCNPISGHATLYWYQQILGQGPKLLIQFQNNGVVDDSQLPKDRFSAERLKGVDSTLKIQPAKLEDSAVYLCATGLREAGELFFGEGSRLTVL.

The table lists this clone with a few counts. The chain recombines TRBV11-2 with TRBJ2-7, with 7 bases that match TRBD1. CDR1 is SGHAT, CDR2 FQNNGV, per germline. The V and J ends lost 1 base and 3 bases, in that order; junction bases with no gene match: 6. This CDR3 has 15 residues. CDR3: CASSLGATGSYEQYF. As DNA, the CDR3 is TGTGCCAGCAGCTTAGGGGCGACAGGGAGCTACGAGCAGTACTTC.

V and J are TRBV18 and TRBJ2-7; 8 nucleotides align to TRBD1. Germline V gene sequence: CDR1 KGHSH, CDR2 LQKENI. Trimming cost V 6 bases and J 2 bases; bases outside gene matches: 9. The CDR3 length is 15 residues. CDR3 loop: CASSQGQGITYEQYF. In DNA form, the CDR3 reads TGTGCCAGCTCCCAAGGACAGGGCATCACCTACGAGCAGTACTTC.

V usage is TRBV30 and J usage is TRBJ2-3; 7 bases are a match to TRBD2. The CDR3 totals 16 residues. With 5 bases clipped from V and 2 bases from J, the junction kept 13 bases outside the gene matches. Looked up from germline, CDR1 is GTSNPN and CDR2 is SVGIG (reference sequence). The CDR3 reads CAWAPQGLVSTDTQYF. In DNA form, the CDR3 reads TGTGCCTGGGCCCCCCAAGGACTAGTGTCCACAGATACGCAGTATTTT.

The chain combines TRBV6-5 with TRBJ1-1, with D hard to call. Trimming pared 6 bases from V and 2 bases from J, leaving 10 bases between. The CDR3 is 13 residues long. CDR1 MNHEY and CDR2 SVGAGI come from the germline V gene. The DNA for the CDR3 is TGTGCCAGCAGCCCGTACAGAAACACTGAAGCTTTCTTT. Translation gives CASSPYRNTEAFF.

The V call is TRBV5-1, the J call TRBJ2-5; TRBD2 matches at 7 bases. The CDR3 is 15 residues long. The V segment lost 4 bases and the J segment 1 base; nucleotides outside the gene matches: 7. Germline V gene data show CDR1 as SGHRS and CDR2 as YFSETQ. CDR3 residues: CASSGGTKAQETQYF. The CDR3 nucleotides read TGCGCCAGCAGCGGGGGGACTAAAGCCCAAGAGACCCAGTACTTC.

This chain joins TRBV5-6 and TRBJ2-7, with D unclear. Germline V CDR1 and CDR2: SGHDT, YYEEEE. Between the trimmed V and J ends, which lost 3 bases and 1 base, there was a span of 8 bases. The CDR3 contains 13 residues. CDR3 nucleotide sequence: TGTGCCAGCAGCTCCACAGATTCCTACGAGCAGTACTTC. It encodes CASSSTDSYEQYF.

The V call is TRBV13, the J call TRBJ1-1; 11 nucleotides agree with TRBD1. This CDR3 has 16 residues. V lost 5 bases and J lost 3; bases outside the gene matches: 8. Germline CDR1 PRHDT, CDR2 FYEKMQ (reference sequence). The CDR3 reads CASSPPDRGRDTEAFF. For the CDR3, the DNA is TGTGCCAGCAGCCCCCCGGACAGGGGGCGCGACACTGAAGCTTTCTTT. The variable domain in full, with the rest retrieved from reference TRBV13 and TRBJ1-1, is AAGVIQSPRHLIKEKRETATLKCYPIPRHDTVYWYQQGPGQDPQFLISFYEKMQSDKGSIPDRFSAQQFSDYHSELNMSSLELGDSALYFCASSPPDRGRDTEAFFGQGTRLTVV.

The chain carries TRBV25-1 and TRBJ1-1; 8 bases fit TRBD1. In germline, CDR1 is MGHDK, CDR2 SYGVNS. J lost 5 bases, V lost 3 bases, and 5 bases had no gene match. This CDR3 is 14 amino acids long. CDR3 protein: CASSERTGWTEAFF. For the CDR3, the DNA is TGTGCCAGCAGTGAGCGGACAGGGTGGACTGAAGCTTTCTTT.

The chain couples TRBV5-6 to TRBJ1-5; TRBD1 is a possible D gene (5 bases). V lost 0 bases, J lost 2 bases, and 9 bases lay in between. The CDR3 spans 15 residues. Germline lookup yields CDR1 SGHDT and CDR2 YYEEEE. The CDR3 loop is CASSLEGEGNQPQHF. CDR3 coding DNA: TGTGCCAGCAGCTTGGAAGGGGAAGGCAATCAGCCCCAGCATTTT.

The chain joins TRBV25-1 to TRBJ2-7, with 10 bases aligning to TRBD1. V dropped 5 bases and J dropped 3; count of bases not matched to a gene: 4. This CDR3 has 14 amino acids. CDR1 and CDR2 (germline): MGHDK, SYGVNS. The CDR3 is CASSWDRGGYEQYF. The CDR3 region has the DNA TGTGCCAGCAGTTGGGACAGGGGCGGCTACGAGCAGTACTTC.

V and J are TRBV7-6 and TRBJ1-3, with D perhaps TRBD1 (6 bases). Trimming took off 2 bases at V and 2 bases at J, with 19 bases between the two ends. The CDR3 consists of 18 residues. From germline, CDR1 is SGHVS and CDR2 FNYEAQ. The CDR3: CASSLPRLQGQAGNTIYF. As DNA, the CDR3 is TGTGCCAGCAGCTTACCCCGTCTTCAGGGACAAGCTGGAAACACCATATATTTT.

The chain joins TRBV7-3 to TRBJ2-3; weak D call: TRBD2 (6 bases). The CDR3 runs 15 residues. The germline gives CDR1 SGHTA, CDR2 FQGTGA. V lost 5 bases, J lost 3 bases, and 15 bases lay in between. CDR3 bases: TGTGCCAGCAGCCCCACTAGCCTGAAGACAGATACGCAGTATTTT. This sequence encodes CASSPTSLKTDTQYF.

This clone has ten or more counts. The rearrangement joins TRBV5-6 to TRBJ1-2; TRBD1 matches at 10 bases. CDR3 length equals 14 residues. J lost 5 bases, V lost 4 bases, and 5 bases had no gene match. CDR1 and CDR2 from the germline V gene are SGHDT and YYEEEE. The CDR3 DNA follows: TGTGCCAGCAGCGGGGGACAGGGGAGGTATGGCTACACCTTC. It is translated as CASSGGQGRYGYTF.

In its sample, this clone was seen once. The chain links TRBV10-3 to TRBJ2-3; 7 bases are shared with TRBD2. The trim removed 0 bases at V and 8 bases at J, leaving 5 bases unmatched. From germline, CDR1 is ENHRY and CDR2 SYGVKD. The CDR3 length is 14 residues. CDR3 region: CAISESATGGTQYF. In DNA, the CDR3 is TGTGCCATCAGTGAGTCGGCTACGGGGGGTACGCAGTATTTT.

CDR3: CASSNTGVGDTEAFF. The CDR3 nucleotides read TGTGCCAGCAGTAACACAGGGGTGGGGGACACTGAAGCTTTCTTT. The chain couples TRBV2 to TRBJ1-1, with TRBD1 identical over 7 bases. After removal of 5 bases from V and 3 bases from J, the junction contained 9 bases not matched to a gene. The germline gives CDR1 SNHLY, CDR2 FYNNEI. This CDR3 is 15 amino acids long.

The chain joins TRBV5-4 to TRBJ2-1, with 8 bases identical to TRBD2. The germline V gene encodes CDR1 SGHNT and CDR2 YYREEE (reference sequence). V lost 0 bases to trimming and J lost 8 bases; unmatched junction nucleotides: 7. The CDR3 length is 15 residues. The CDR3: CASSLVRGGGDEQFF. CDR3 DNA sequence: TGTGCCAGCAGCTTGGTACGGGGGGGCGGAGATGAGCAGTTCTTC.